The rows below give T cell receptor beta chains drawn from one sample of a study of T cells in Graves' hyperthyroidism and ophthalmopathy. TCRdb fed the multiplex PCR reads into MiXCR, producing one record per CDR3 protein. The sample has fewer than 400,000 distinct CDR3 sequences, 15% to 18% seen once. Source material: blood. The receptors were sampled from a woman under 30 with Graves' hyperthyroidism that later progressed to Graves' ophthalmopathy. CDR3s include the opening cysteine and the closing phenylalanine or tryptophan. A D gene is named only where the DNA matches it firmly. Rows give clone size only sometimes, using once, few, many, or a class for an expanded clone.

clone size	D gene	V gene	J gene	CDR3 protein	CDR3 DNA
many	NA	TRBV18	TRBJ2-1	CASSRRYGNEQFF	TGTGCCAGCTCGAGGAGATACGGTAATGAGCAGTTCTTC
few	TRBD1	TRBV4-1	TRBJ2-7	CASSPGQGQGEQYF	TGCGCCAGCAGCCCGGGACAGGGTCAGGGGGAGCAGTACTTC
NA	NA	TRBV9	TRBJ2-4	CASSVGGEPTKNIQYF	TGTGCCAGCAGCGTAGGTGGGGAACCAACCAAAAACATTCAGTACTTC
NA	NA	TRBV11-2	TRBJ1-1	CASSRWWRSTEAFF	TGTGCCAGCAGCCGATGGTGGAGGAGCACTGAAGCTTTCTTT
many	TRBD1	TRBV12-3/TRBV12-4	TRBJ2-3	CASSRNRGRTDTQYF	TGTGCCAGCAGTAGAAACAGGGGCCGCACAGATACGCAGTATTTT
few	TRBD1	TRBV6-1	TRBJ1-6	CASRPLTGGAYNSPLHF	TGTGCCAGCCGACCTTTGACAGGGGGCGCCTATAATTCACCCCTCCACTTT
many	TRBD2	TRBV20-1	TRBJ2-7	CSARAEPGLAGIRRGYEQYF	TGCAGTGCTAGAGCTGAGCCGGGACTAGCGGGAATACGGAGGGGCTACGAGCAGTACTTC
NA	NA	TRBV15	TRBJ2-7	CATSRRQSSYEQYF	TGTGCCACCAGCAGGAGACAGAGCTCCTACGAGCAGTACTTC
many	NA	TRBV3-1	TRBJ2-3	CASSRTTLPRADTQYF	TGTGCCAGCAGCCGCACGACCCTCCCTAGGGCAGATACGCAGTATTTT
many	NA	TRBV12-3/TRBV12-4	TRBJ2-2	CASSPPPGTQNTGELFF	TGTGCCAGCAGTCCCCCCCCCGGGACCCAGAACACCGGGGAGCTGTTTTTT
many	TRBD1	TRBV28	TRBJ1-5	CASETGSSQPQHF	TGTGCCAGCGAGACAGGGTCAAGTCAGCCCCAGCATTTT
many	NA	TRBV9	TRBJ2-1	CASSVESVRNEQFF	TGTGCCAGCAGCGTAGAGTCAGTGAGAAATGAGCAGTTCTTC
NA	NA	TRBV28	TRBJ2-3	CASSLTVLTDTQYF	TGTGCCAGCAGTTTGACAGTCCTCACAGATACGCAGTATTTT
few	TRBD2	TRBV7-9	TRBJ2-1	CASSLATLTSGRRDEQFF	TGTGCCAGCAGCTTAGCTACTCTGACTAGCGGGAGGAGGGATGAGCAGTTCTTC
few	NA	TRBV10-3	TRBJ2-7	CAISRTENSPKYEQYF	TGTGCCATCAGCAGGACAGAGAATAGTCCTAAGTACGAGCAGTACTTC
many	NA	TRBV6-1	TRBJ2-7	CASSAPQDYEQYF	TGTGCCAGCAGTGCCCCCCAGGACTACGAGCAGTACTTC
NA	NA	TRBV6-6	TRBJ2-7	CASSYSAQGDPYEQYF	TGTGCCAGCAGTTACTCGGCTCAGGGTGATCCCTACGAGCAGTACTTC
many	TRBD2	TRBV11-2	TRBJ2-7	CASSARLAGADYEQYF	TGTGCCAGCAGCGCCCGACTAGCGGGAGCCGACTACGAGCAGTACTTC
few	TRBD2	TRBV7-3	TRBJ2-1	CASSFSGRGVDEQFF	TGTGCCAGCAGCTTTAGCGGGAGGGGGGTCGATGAGCAGTTCTTC
few	NA	TRBV3-1	TRBJ1-3	CASSQGWGPGNTIYF	TGTGCCAGCAGCCAAGGATGGGGCCCTGGAAACACCATATATTTT
many	NA	TRBV28	TRBJ1-1	CASSLQDRGAFF	TGTGCCAGCAGCCTACAGGATCGGGGAGCTTTCTTT
many	NA	TRBV20-1	TRBJ2-7	CSARDNPLEQYF	TGCAGTGCTAGAGATAACCCTCTCGAGCAGTACTTC
NA	TRBD1	TRBV11-2	TRBJ2-1	CASSPLRTGLGNEQFF	TGTGCCAGCAGCCCGCTCCGGACAGGGTTAGGCAATGAGCAGTTCTTC
many	NA	TRBV28	TRBJ1-2	CASSLSRDARGYTF	TGTGCCAGCAGTTTATCACGAGACGCCCGTGGCTACACCTTC
many	NA	TRBV28	TRBJ2-2	CASSPPLGNTGELFF	TGTGCCAGCAGCCCCCCTTTGGGGAACACCGGGGAGCTGTTTTTT
many	NA	TRBV29-1	TRBJ1-2	CSVDFQKSGGYTF	TGCAGCGTTGATTTCCAGAAATCGGGTGGCTACACCTTC
many	NA	TRBV3-1	TRBJ1-5	CASSQSGDGGQPQHF	TGTGCCAGCAGCCAATCCGGGGACGGCGGTCAGCCCCAGCATTTT
NA	NA	TRBV28	TRBJ2-1	CASSTPSAPSYNEQFF	TGTGCCAGCAGCACCCCTAGCGCCCCCTCCTACAATGAGCAGTTCTTC
many	TRBD1	TRBV7-9	TRBJ2-7	CASSSPGGGEQYF	TGTGCCAGCAGCTCCCCAGGGGGCGGCGAGCAGTACTTC
many	TRBD2	TRBV12-3/TRBV12-4	TRBJ2-2	CASSSSGTRTGELFF	TGTGCCAGCAGCTCAAGCGGGACGCGAACCGGGGAGCTGTTTTTT
many	TRBD1	TRBV2	TRBJ2-7	CAGDRGLPSYEQYF	TGTGCCGGAGACAGGGGGCTTCCCTCCTACGAGCAGTACTTC
many	NA	TRBV7-2	TRBJ2-1	CASSYNRVDEQFF	TGTGCCAGCAGCTACAACAGGGTAGATGAGCAGTTCTTC
NA	NA	TRBV18	TRBJ2-2	CASSPVSRTGELFF	TGTGCCAGCTCACCCGTGAGCAGGACCGGGGAGCTGTTTTTT
few	NA	TRBV19	TRBJ1-3	CATRRTDPHSGNTIYF	TGTGCCACCCGAAGGACCGACCCACACTCTGGAAACACCATATATTTT
many	NA	TRBV3-1	TRBJ1-2	CASSQGPGYGYTF	TGTGCCAGCAGCCAAGGACCAGGCTATGGCTACACCTTC
NA	TRBD1	TRBV28	TRBJ2-7	CASSTRDRVSYEQYF	TGTGCCAGCAGCACCCGGGACAGGGTCTCCTACGAGCAGTACTTC
many	TRBD2	TRBV5-1	TRBJ2-1	CASSGGLAGEDEQFF	TGCGCCAGCAGCGGGGGACTAGCGGGAGAGGATGAGCAGTTCTTC
NA	TRBD2	TRBV13	TRBJ2-1	CASSPSGTSGRGEQFF	TGTGCCAGCAGTCCCTCCGGGACTAGCGGGAGGGGTGAGCAGTTCTTC
NA	NA	TRBV25-1	TRBJ2-7	CASSGIDTYEQYF	TGTGCCAGCAGTGGGATAGATACCTACGAGCAGTACTTC
NA	TRBD1	TRBV25-1	TRBJ1-2	CASSQTGGSGYTF	TGTGCCAGCAGTCAAACAGGGGGCTCTGGCTACACCTTC
many	NA	TRBV27	TRBJ1-1	CASSLARAAEAFF	TGTGCCAGCAGTTTAGCCAGGGCCGCTGAAGCTTTCTTT
NA	NA	TRBV30	TRBJ1-5	CAWSRGGRGNQPQHF	TGTGCCTGGAGTCGAGGTGGGCGGGGGAATCAGCCCCAGCATTTT
NA	TRBD2	TRBV7-9	TRBJ2-7	CASSPRSRTGRTSGRYEQYF	TGTGCCAGCAGCCCTCGCAGCAGGACAGGGAGGACTAGCGGGAGGTACGAGCAGTACTTC
NA	TRBD2	TRBV7-8	TRBJ2-1	CASSLQAGVDEQFF	TGTGCCAGCAGCTTACAAGCGGGAGTGGATGAGCAGTTCTTC
many	TRBD1	TRBV27	TRBJ2-3	CASSRTGPTDTQYF	TGTGCCAGCAGTCGGACAGGACCTACAGATACGCAGTATTTT
many	TRBD1	TRBV28	TRBJ2-1	CASSPPGQGLHEQFF	TGTGCCAGCAGTCCCCCGGGACAGGGGTTACATGAGCAGTTCTTC
few	NA	TRBV19	TRBJ2-1	CASRKTGAWINNEQFF	TGTGCCAGCCGAAAGACCGGAGCCTGGATTAACAATGAGCAGTTCTTC
few	TRBD1	TRBV29-1	TRBJ2-2	CSVVTTGGTGELFF	TGCAGCGTTGTTACGACAGGGGGGACCGGGGAGCTGTTTTTT
NA	NA	TRBV4-2	TRBJ2-1	CASSQSDVEQFF	TGTGCCAGCAGCCAATCGGACGTAGAGCAGTTCTTC
NA	NA	TRBV6-1	TRBJ2-1	CASSHTGGGGSYNEQFF	TGTGCCAGCAGTCACACTGGTGGAGGAGGGTCTTACAATGAGCAGTTCTTC
many	TRBD2	TRBV15	TRBJ2-1	CATSGDGLAVYNEQFF	TGTGCCACCAGCGGAGACGGACTAGCAGTCTACAATGAGCAGTTCTTC
NA	NA	TRBV20-1	TRBJ2-1	CSARDFNEQFF	TGCAGTGCTAGAGATTTCAATGAGCAGTTCTTC
few	NA	TRBV14	TRBJ2-7	CASSPQIYEQYF	TGTGCCAGCAGCCCACAGATCTACGAGCAGTACTTC
many	NA	TRBV5-5	TRBJ2-7	CASSLAVLANYEQYF	TGTGCCAGCAGCTTGGCGGTTCTAGCGAATTACGAGCAGTACTTC
many	NA	TRBV29-1	TRBJ1-5	CSVGTQNQPQHF	TGCAGCGTCGGGACACAGAATCAGCCCCAGCATTTT